What follows are 25 T cell receptor beta chains derived from one specimen sequenced in a study of blood T cell repertoires in COVID-19. TCRdb's table, derived via immunoSEQ multiplex PCR, lists solely in-frame clones and lacks some. Here the sample spans 37,000 or so clones, around 85% being singletons. Sequenced: peripheral blood. These receptors were collected from a man older than 75 with active or convalescent COVID-19.

V and J are TRBV7-8 and TRBJ1-5, with D perhaps matching TRBD1 (6 bases). V lost 2 bases, J lost 7 bases, and 12 bases lay in between. This CDR3 contains 14 residues. Germline CDR1 SGHVS, CDR2 FQNEAQ. DNA of the CDR3: TGTGCCAGCAGCTTAAATTCAGGGGACCAGCCCCAGCATTTT. Amino acids: CASSLNSGDQPQHF.

In DNA form, the CDR3 reads TGTGCCAGCAGCTTCGGAGATACGCAGTATTTT. Encoded protein: CASSFGDTQYF. The genes are TRBV7-6 and TRBJ2-3; D gene uncertain. This CDR3 has 11 amino acids. Looked up from germline, CDR1 is SGHVS and CDR2 is FNYEAQ. Trimming shortened V by 3 bases and J by 5 bases, and 3 bases separated the two germline ends.

The chain recombines TRBV18 with TRBJ1-3; weak D call: TRBD1 (5 bases). This CDR3 spans 17 amino acids. Germline lookup yields CDR1 KGHSH and CDR2 LQKENI. Between the trimmed V and J ends, which lost 0 bases and 0 bases, there was a span of 12 bases. The CDR3 protein is CASSPPGLGGSGNTIYF. Here the CDR3 DNA reads TGTGCCAGCTCACCACCGGGACTGGGGGGCTCTGGAAACACCATATATTTT.

This rearrangement joins TRBV28 to TRBJ2-3, with 13 positions matching TRBD2. This CDR3 is built from 15 residues. The germline V gene encodes CDR1 MDHEN and CDR2 SYDVKM. After removal of 7 bases from V and 6 bases from J, the junction contained 7 bases not matched to a gene. CDR3 DNA: TGTGCCAGCACAACTAGCGGGAGGGTCGGGGATACGCAGTATTTT. Protein product: CASTTSGRVGDTQYF.

The genes are TRBV5-4 and TRBJ1-2; D is perhaps TRBD1 (6 bases). The CDR3 is made up of 15 amino acids. Between the trimmed V and J ends, which lost 2 bases and 4 bases, there was a span of 15 bases. The V gene's germline CDR1 is SGHNT and CDR2 YYREEE (reference sequence). The CDR3, as DNA: TGTGCCAGCAGCTTTCCGGGACAAAACGTCTATGGCTACACCTTC. Translating it yields CASSFPGQNVYGYTF.

CDR3 in amino acids: CASSPRGGRTDTQYF. The CDR3 DNA reads TGTGCCAGCTCACCACGGGGAGGTCGCACAGATACGCAGTATTTT. The chain links TRBV18 to TRBJ2-3, with a weak D call TRBD2 (6 bases). The CDR3 is 15 amino acids. V was trimmed by 1 base and J by 1 base, leaving 9 bases between them. Germline V gene lookup returns CDR1 KGHSH and CDR2 LQKENI. Variable domain in full (rest from reference TRBV18 and TRBJ2-3): NAGVMQNPRHLVRRRGQEARLRCSPMKGHSHVYWYRQLPEEGLKFMVYLQKENIIDESGMPKERFSAEFPKEGPSILRIQQVVRGDSAAYFCASSPRGGRTDTQYFGPGTRLTVL.

The chain joins TRBV3-1 (or the pseudogene TRBV3-2) to TRBJ1-5, with D perhaps matching TRBD1 (5 bases). CDR3 length equals 16 residues. CDR1 is LGHDT and CDR2 is YNNKEL in the germline V gene (reference sequence). The V gene lost 1 base and the J gene lost 6 bases, with 16 bases spanning the gap. The CDR3 region has the DNA TGTGCCAGCAGCCAAGGTCTCGTTATAGGGGTTCAGCCCCAGCATTTT. Translation gives CASSQGLVIGVQPQHF.

This chain connects TRBV19 to TRBJ2-1, with D perhaps TRBD1 (6 bases). CDR1 LNHDA and CDR2 SQIVND come from the germline V gene (reference sequence). CDR3 length: 13 residues. Between the trimmed V and J ends, which lost 2 bases and 4 bases, there was a span of 6 bases. The CDR3 DNA is TGTGCCAGTAGTATACAGGGGTACAATGAGCAGTTCTTC. It encodes CASSIQGYNEQFF.

The chain joins TRBV11-3 to TRBJ1-1, with D perhaps TRBD1 (6 bases). Looked up from germline, CDR1 is SGHNT and CDR2 is YENEEA. The CDR3 spans 13 residues. Trimming removed 4 bases from V and 0 bases from J, with 6 bases in between. The CDR3 sequence: CASSWDMNTEAFF. The CDR3 DNA reads TGTGCCAGCAGCTGGGACATGAACACTGAAGCTTTCTTT.

V usage is TRBV7-2 and J usage is TRBJ1-2; a weak D match, TRBD1 (5 bases). The CDR3 covers 15 residues. CDR1 and CDR2 (germline): SGHTA, FQGNSA. With 3 bases removed from V and 3 bases from J, the gap between germline ends came to 14 bases. The CDR3 nucleotides read TGTGCCAGCAGCTTCATGTCCAGGGCGGACTATGGCTACACCTTC. Its protein product is CASSFMSRADYGYTF.

This chain connects TRBV7-9 to TRBJ1-1; 7 nucleotides match TRBD1. The CDR3 contains 15 residues. After removal of 1 base from V and 4 bases from J, the junction contained 6 bases not matched to a gene. The germline V gene has CDR1 SEHNR and CDR2 FQNEAQ (reference sequence). Here the CDR3 reads CASSLDKQGSTEAFF. CDR3 coding DNA: TGTGCCAGCAGCTTAGACAAACAGGGGTCCACTGAAGCTTTCTTT. The full variable domain, with the rest looked up from reference TRBV7-9 and TRBJ1-1, is DTGVSQNPRHKITKRGQNVTFRCDPISEHNRLYWYRQTLGQGPEFLTYFQNEAQLEKSRLLSDRFSAERPKGSFSTLEIQRTEQGDSAMYLCASSLDKQGSTEAFFGQGTRLTVV.

This chain uses TRBV7-2 with TRBJ2-4; TRBD2 might be the D (6 bases). V was pared by 2 bases and J by 1 base, with 15 bases between. The CDR3 runs to 17 residues. Per germline, CDR1 SGHTA and CDR2 FQGNSA. For the CDR3, the DNA is TGTGCCAGCAGCTTATTTGCCGGGAGTCCGGCCAAAAACATTCAGTACTTC. Encoded protein: CASSLFAGSPAKNIQYF.

This chain links TRBV11-2 with TRBJ2-5; no definite D call. The CDR3 covers 14 residues. Per the germline V gene, CDR1 is SGHAT and CDR2 is FQNNGV. Between the trimmed V and J ends, which lost 5 bases and 2 bases, there was a span of 12 bases. CDR3 loop: CASSPLRVQETQYF. As DNA, the CDR3 is TGTGCCAGCAGCCCATTACGGGTACAAGAGACCCAGTACTTC.

The chain links TRBV9 to TRBJ2-3, with 10 bases fitting TRBD2. Looked up from germline, CDR1 is SGDLS and CDR2 is YYNGEE. The CDR3 is made up of 17 amino acids. V shed 0 bases and J 3 bases; nucleotides not matched to a gene: 7. In DNA form, the CDR3 reads TGTGCCAGCAGCGTAGGGAGAGCGGGGGGGCCAACAGATACGCAGTATTTT. Its translation is CASSVGRAGGPTDTQYF.

The CDR3 DNA reads TGTGCCAGCGTAGGGGGGGCCATGAACACTGAAGCTTTCTTT. Its translation: CASVGGAMNTEAFF. The gene calls are TRBV7-9 and TRBJ1-1; D is possibly TRBD1 (6 bases). The CDR3 is 14 residues long. Per germline, CDR1 SEHNR and CDR2 FQNEAQ (reference sequence). The germline V and J ends were trimmed by 8 bases and 0 bases, with 13 bases remaining between them.

CDR3 sequence reads: CAWSTGLAGTEAFF. CDR3 nucleotide sequence: TGTGCCTGGAGTACCGGACTGGCAGGAACTGAAGCTTTCTTT. This chain uses TRBV30 with TRBJ1-1; D is uncertain. Trimming took 2 bases from V and 5 from J, leaving 15 bases between them. The CDR3 contains 14 residues. CDR1 is GTSNPN, CDR2 SVGIG, per germline (reference sequence).

This chain connects TRBV25-1 to TRBJ1-6; 8 bases match TRBD1. V trimming: 1 base; J trimming: 10 bases; junction bases outside the gene matches: 6. The CDR3 covers 15 residues. Germline CDR1 and CDR2: MGHDK and SYGVNS. The CDR3 protein is CASSEFQGAESPLHF. The CDR3 region has the DNA TGTGCCAGCAGTGAATTTCAGGGGGCGGAATCACCCCTCCACTTT.

This clone turned up a few times. V and J are TRBV30 and TRBJ1-5, with unresolved D. Trimming cost V 0 bases and J 2 bases, with 11 bases left between them. Germline V gene lookup returns CDR1 GTSNPN and CDR2 SVGIG (reference sequence). This CDR3 region has 15 residues. The CDR3 DNA is TGTGCCTGGAGTGTAAGAGGGTTTGGCAATCAGCCCCAGCATTTT. Protein sequence: CAWSVRGFGNQPQHF.

The gene calls are TRBV19 and TRBJ2-7; 15 bases fit TRBD2. The CDR3 has 17 residues. CDR1 and CDR2 (germline): LNHDA, SQIVND (reference sequence). Germline trimming cut 5 bases from V and 3 bases from J; bases unmatched to any gene: 8. The chain's CDR3 is CASSARTSGRARYEQYF. The CDR3 DNA sequence: TGTGCCAGTAGTGCGCGGACTAGCGGGAGGGCCCGCTACGAGCAGTACTTC.

This clone came up a few times. The V call is TRBV7-9, the J call TRBJ2-7, with TRBD1 matching over 8 bases. The CDR3 is 16 residues long. The V segment lost 5 bases and the J segment 5 bases; nucleotides outside the gene matches: 14. CDR1 is SEHNR, CDR2 FQNEAQ, per germline (reference sequence). CDR3 loop: CASSVSQGAGRDEQYF. DNA for the CDR3: TGTGCCAGCAGCGTCTCTCAGGGGGCCGGGCGGGACGAGCAGTACTTC.

On this clone itself: Different DNA sequences within this sample yield the same CDR3. The rearrangement joins TRBV15 to TRBJ1-6; D is uncertain. The CDR3 is 14 amino acids. Germline V gene sequence: CDR1 LNHNV, CDR2 YYDKDF (reference sequence). The ends were cut back, 3 bases at V and 5 bases at J, with 8 bases in the middle. The CDR3 sequence: CATSRGQNNSPLHF. The CDR3, as DNA: TGTGCCACCAGCAGGGGCCAGAATAATTCACCCCTCCACTTT.

The chain couples TRBV19 to TRBJ2-5; TRBD1 aligns across 8 bases. In germline, CDR1 is LNHDA, CDR2 SQIVND (reference sequence). The length of the CDR3 is 13 residues. V was clipped by 8 bases and J by 5 bases; unmatched bases: 7. For the CDR3, the DNA is TGTGCCAGTGGCCAAGACAGGGGTGAGACCCAGTACTTC. Protein product: CASGQDRGETQYF.

This rearrangement joins TRBV7-6 to TRBJ1-4; D might be TRBD1 (6 bases). There are 15 residues in the CDR3. Germline V gives CDR1 SGHVS, CDR2 FNYEAQ. Trimming shortened V by 5 bases and J by 6 bases, and 16 bases separated the two germline ends. The CDR3 region has the DNA TGTGCCAGCAGCCTCGGACAGACCAAGGATGAAAAACTGTTTTTT. It codes for CASSLGQTKDEKLFF.

The chain couples TRBV7-9 to TRBJ1-4, with D possibly TRBD1 on 6 matching bases. This CDR3 is 14 amino acids long. Germline CDR1 is SEHNR and CDR2 is FQNEAQ (reference sequence). V lost 3 bases and J 6 bases, leaving 11 bases between the germline ends. DNA of the CDR3: TGTGCCAGCAGCTTCGGCAGGGGTGATGAAAAACTGTTTTTT. Residues: CASSFGRGDEKLFF.

The V and J genes are TRBV27 and TRBJ1-2; D may be TRBD1 (5 bases). The germline V and J ends were trimmed by 0 bases and 6 bases, with 14 bases remaining between them. Germline V lookup: CDR1 MNHEY, CDR2 SMNVEV (reference sequence). This CDR3 has 15 amino acids. The CDR3 region is CASSLSGLNSNGYTF. The CDR3 nucleotides are TGTGCCAGCAGTTTATCGGGACTCAACTCAAATGGCTACACCTTC.